This is a list of T cell receptor beta chains from one sample in a study of blood T cell repertoires in COVID-19. TCRdb's copy holds only in-frame clones and misses some; the assay was immunoSEQ multiplex PCR. Among some 120,000 clones listed, over 75% were seen once. The specimen was peripheral blood. Source of these receptors: a man aged 60-69 years with acute or convalescent COVID-19. Both conserved end residues are part of each CDR3. The D gene is left open where the match is weak. A row's size may be missing; if present it is once, few, many or a size class.

d_call cdr3_length j_call clone_size v_call cdr3_nt cdr3_aa
TRBD1 15 TRBJ1-5 - TRBV6-6 TGTGCCAGCAATTTACAGGGGGGTGGCAATCAGCCCCAGCATTTT CASNLQGGGNQPQHF
- 15 TRBJ2-1 once TRBV19 TGTGCCAGTAGTATAGGAGGGACTGACTACAATGAGCAGTTCTTC CASSIGGTDYNEQFF
- 11 TRBJ1-2 once TRBV20-1 TGCAGTGCTAAGGGGTTTAGCGGCTACACCTTC CSAKGFSGYTF
- 14 TRBJ1-3 - TRBV11-2 TGTGCCAGCAGCTTGCAGGGACTAGGAAACACCATATATTTT CASSLQGLGNTIYF
- 13 TRBJ2-7 - TRBV7-3 TGTGCCAGCAGCTTAAACTCGAGAGGCGAGCAGTACTTC CASSLNSRGEQYF
TRBD2 17 TRBJ2-3 - TRBV28 TGTGCCAGCAGTTTAATGGGGTCTAGCGGGAGCACAGATACGCAGTATTTT CASSLMGSSGSTDTQYF
- 14 TRBJ2-5 - TRBV5-1 TGCGCCAGCCGGAGGGGGCAGGTCCAAGAGACCCAGTACTTC CASRRGQVQETQYF
- 13 TRBJ1-2 - TRBV30 TGTGCCTGGAGAATTTCCGGGACTCTGGGCTACACCTTC CAWRISGTLGYTF
TRBD1 15 TRBJ2-5 - TRBV7-9 TGTGCCAGCAGCGCCGCTGCAGGGGGTCGAGAGACCCAGTACTTC CASSAAAGGRETQYF
TRBD1 16 TRBJ2-5 few TRBV24-1 TGTGCCACCAGTGATTGGAGGACAGGGGGCGAAGAGACCCAGTACTTC CATSDWRTGGEETQYF
TRBD1 16 TRBJ2-3 - TRBV6-4 TGTGCCAGCAGTGAAGGAGGGACAGGGGGCGCAGATACGCAGTATTTT CASSEGGTGGADTQYF
TRBD1 15 TRBJ2-7 - TRBV7-9 TGTGCCAGCAGCCCTTGGACAGGCGACTTGCACGAGCAGTACTTC CASSPWTGDLHEQYF
- 15 TRBJ1-5 - TRBV28 TGTGCCAGCAGCTTACAGGGCTTCAGCAATCAGCCCCAGCATTTT CASSLQGFSNQPQHF
- 14 TRBJ1-4 - TRBV2 TGTGCCAGCAGTCGACAGACAACTAATGAAAAACTGTTTTTT CASSRQTTNEKLFF
- 16 TRBJ2-1 - TRBV9 TGTGCCAGCAGCGGAGGGACAAGGTTTCCTTACAATGAGCAGTTCTTC CASSGGTRFPYNEQFF
TRBD1 16 TRBJ1-3 - TRBV18 TGTGCCAGCTCCCGGGGACAGCGTGACTCTGGAAACACCATATATTTT CASSRGQRDSGNTIYF
TRBD1 16 TRBJ1-2 - TRBV7-8 TGTGCCAGCACCCCAAGGGGGCCAGGGACTCTCTATGGCTACACCTTC CASTPRGPGTLYGYTF
- 13 TRBJ1-6 - TRBV7-3 TGTGCCAGCAGCTCCCGTGGGGGCTCACCCCTCCACTTT CASSSRGGSPLHF
- 16 TRBJ1-3 - TRBV9 TGTGCCAGCAGCTCCCGGGGGGGGGTTTCTGGAAACACCATATATTTT CASSSRGGVSGNTIYF
- 14 TRBJ1-5 - TRBV19 TGTGCCACGGAGGACTGGGGGGTAGGTCAGCCCCAGCATTTT CATEDWGVGQPQHF